A selection of T cell receptor beta chains follows, all from one sample in a study of blood T cell repertoires in COVID-19. The assay was immunoSEQ multiplex PCR, and TCRdb's table has in-frame clones only and misses some. The data contain under 300,000 clones, around 86% of them singletons. The sequencing input was peripheral blood. Receptor source: a woman aged 25 to 39 with active or convalescent COVID-19. The conserved cysteine and the conserved F or W are not part of the CDR3 here. A clone size is listed for some rows: how often the clone was seen (once, few, many), or a class if it is expanded.

v_call,j_call,clone_size,cdr3_length,cdr3_aa
TRBV19,TRBJ1-5,-,7,ATGRPQH
TRBV20-1,TRBJ1-1,-,11,SASARVGTEAF
TRBV28,TRBJ2-7,-,11,ASSLGGAREQY
TRBV7-9,TRBJ2-2,-,13,ASSQGGTNTGELF
TRBV30,TRBJ2-5,-,12,AWTLGQFQETQY
TRBV30,TRBJ1-2,few,16,AWILRHQGFSINYGYT
TRBV18,TRBJ1-2,-,11,ASSPTEQYGYT
TRBV7-9,TRBJ2-3,once,13,ASSPAGQGTDTQY
TRBV10-2,TRBJ1-1,-,11,ASNPQDDPEAF
TRBV30,TRBJ1-1,-,11,AWSTRTAVGAF
TRBV19,TRBJ1-6,-,11,ASSPGYNSPLH
TRBV11-2,TRBJ2-7,-,12,ASSLGTGVYEQY
TRBV28,TRBJ1-4,-,11,ASRNRGGEKLF
TRBV21-1,TRBJ2-7,-,14,ASSTRSRLRSYEQY
TRBV27,TRBJ1-4,-,12,ASSPWGGEEKLF
TRBV6-5,TRBJ1-6,once,13,ASSYSRGTVSPLH
TRBV19,TRBJ2-5,-,15,ASSIRSGGRHQETQY
TRBV3-1/TRBV3-2,TRBJ1-2,-,11,ASSQDWGGGYT
TRBV4-2,TRBJ2-3,few,14,ASSQDLGGGPDTQY
TRBV19,TRBJ1-5,once,11,AIAGTGNQPQH
TRBV29-1,TRBJ1-2,few,11,SVGQTGDYGYT
TRBV28,TRBJ2-6,-,16,ASRPRDRVFSGANVLT
TRBV4-1,TRBJ2-7,-,13,ASSQGTEYPYEQY
TRBV7-6,TRBJ1-5,-,13,ASSLQGAPNQPQH
TRBV3-1/TRBV3-2,TRBJ2-3,-,12,ASSQWTSGDTQY
TRBV5-1,TRBJ1-3,few,11,ASSDRVGNTIY
TRBV4-3,TRBJ1-1,once,11,ASSLSVNTEAF
TRBV6-5,TRBJ2-3,-,11,ASRPGFPDTQY
TRBV4-3,TRBJ2-3,-,12,ASSQAGGSDTQY
TRBV6-5,TRBJ1-2,-,13,ASRGQGAGNYGYT
TRBV7-2,TRBJ2-7,-,14,ASSPRGSGGRGEQY
TRBV4-2,TRBJ2-2,many,13,ASSQIAGGPGELF
TRBV4-2,TRBJ2-3,-,14,ASSHRRGGQEDTQY
TRBV9,TRBJ1-2,-,13,ASSVAGTASSGYT
TRBV20-1,TRBJ2-5,-,9,SAQNQETQY
TRBV25-1,TRBJ2-7,-,10,ASSSRDTEQY
TRBV2,TRBJ2-5,-,11,ASSRDRGKTQY
TRBV2,TRBJ2-5,once,14,ASSLAGGSARGTQY
TRBV7-9,TRBJ2-1,-,10,ASQEGANEQF
TRBV15,TRBJ2-1,-,15,ATSRDGGGGSYNEQF
TRBV5-4,TRBJ1-4,-,13,ASSFLDRPQEKLF
TRBV27,TRBJ1-6,-,12,ASSLWQANSPLH
TRBV11-3,TRBJ2-1,-,12,ASSPLAVYNEQF
TRBV28,TRBJ2-2,-,13,ASSLVRENTGELF
TRBV2,TRBJ1-1,-,15,VSSEVGQKRMNTEAF
TRBV5-1,TRBJ2-3,-,15,ASSAAKGWTSTDTQY
TRBV12-3/TRBV12-4,TRBJ1-6,-,11,ASRGQGHSPLH
TRBV19,TRBJ1-1,-,10,ASSSQGALAF
TRBV6-2/TRBV6-3,TRBJ2-1,-,15,ASSSPGLAGGPNEQF
TRBV9,TRBJ2-7,once,12,ASSVVDSTYEQY
TRBV6-5,TRBJ1-3,-,11,ASRTASGNTIY
TRBV7-2,TRBJ1-1,-,14,ASSLASDRGGTEAF
TRBV6-5,TRBJ2-1,-,12,ASSSSGLAGRRV
TRBV5-1,TRBJ1-1,few,13,ASSPPGQGNTEAF
TRBV7-2,TRBJ2-2,few,11,ASSPLNTGELF
TRBV19,TRBJ2-3,-,12,ASSTSGGPQTQY
TRBV5-6,TRBJ1-4,-,14,ASSLPETDSYEKLF
TRBV7-2,TRBJ2-2,-,14,ASSPGDRGRDGELF
TRBV15,TRBJ1-1,-,16,ATSRDRQGDRMNTEAF